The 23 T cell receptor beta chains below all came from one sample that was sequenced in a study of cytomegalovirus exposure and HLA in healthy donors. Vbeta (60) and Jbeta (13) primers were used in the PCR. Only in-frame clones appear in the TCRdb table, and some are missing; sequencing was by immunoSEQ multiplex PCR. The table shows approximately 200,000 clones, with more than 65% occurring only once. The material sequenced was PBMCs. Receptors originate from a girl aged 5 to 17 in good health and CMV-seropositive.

CDR3 bases: TGTGCCTTTACCGGACAGGGGGCACATAACTATGGCTACACCTTC. Translated: CAFTGQGAHNYGYTF. This chain links TRBV30 with TRBJ1-2; 11 bases align to TRBD1. This CDR3 is built from 15 residues. Germline V gene sequence: CDR1 GTSNPN, CDR2 SVGIG (reference sequence). Trimming removed 7 bases from V and 1 base from J; junction bases left unmatched: 8.

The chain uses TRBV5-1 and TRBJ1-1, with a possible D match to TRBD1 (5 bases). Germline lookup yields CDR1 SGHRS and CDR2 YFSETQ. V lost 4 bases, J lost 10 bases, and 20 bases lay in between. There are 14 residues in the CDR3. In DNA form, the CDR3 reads TGCGCCAGCAGCCCGGACCAGGGAAGGGTCGGAGCTTTCTTT. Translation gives CASSPDQGRVGAFF.

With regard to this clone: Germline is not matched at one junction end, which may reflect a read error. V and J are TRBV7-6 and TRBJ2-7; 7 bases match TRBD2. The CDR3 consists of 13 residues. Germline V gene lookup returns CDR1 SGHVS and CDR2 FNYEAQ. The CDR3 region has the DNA TGTGCCAGCAGCTCATCCAGCGGGACCCCACCCACCTTC. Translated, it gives CASSSSSGTPPTF.

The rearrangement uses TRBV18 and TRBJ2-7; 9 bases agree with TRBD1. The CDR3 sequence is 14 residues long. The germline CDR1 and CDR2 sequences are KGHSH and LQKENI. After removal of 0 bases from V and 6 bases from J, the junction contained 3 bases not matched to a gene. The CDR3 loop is CASSPPGQGPEQYF. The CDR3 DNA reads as TGTGCCAGCTCACCACCGGGACAGGGACCCGAGCAGTACTTC. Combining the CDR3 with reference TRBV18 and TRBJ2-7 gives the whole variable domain NAGVMQNPRHLVRRRGQEARLRCSPMKGHSHVYWYRQLPEEGLKFMVYLQKENIIDESGMPKERFSAEFPKEGPSILRIQQVVRGDSAAYFCASSPPGQGPEQYFGPGTRLTVT.

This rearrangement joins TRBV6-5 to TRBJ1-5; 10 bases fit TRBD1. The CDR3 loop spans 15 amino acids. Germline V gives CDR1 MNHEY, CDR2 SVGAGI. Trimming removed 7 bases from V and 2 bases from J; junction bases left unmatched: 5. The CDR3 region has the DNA TGTGCCAGCACCGGGACAGGGGACGGCAATCAGCCCCAGCATTTT. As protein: CASTGTGDGNQPQHF.

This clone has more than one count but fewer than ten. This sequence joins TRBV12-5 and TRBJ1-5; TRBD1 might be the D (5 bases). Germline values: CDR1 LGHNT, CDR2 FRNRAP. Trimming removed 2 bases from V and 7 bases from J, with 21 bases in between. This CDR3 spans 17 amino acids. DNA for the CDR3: TGTGCTAGTGGTTTGACACAGGTTTCGAACCCGGCACAGCCCCAGCATTTT. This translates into CASGLTQVSNPAQPQHF.

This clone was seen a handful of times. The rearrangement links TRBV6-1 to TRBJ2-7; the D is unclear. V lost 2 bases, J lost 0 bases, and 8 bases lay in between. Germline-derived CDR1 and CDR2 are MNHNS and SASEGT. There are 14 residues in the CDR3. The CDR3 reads CASSEPASSYEQYF. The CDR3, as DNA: TGTGCCAGCAGTGAACCAGCGAGCTCCTACGAGCAGTACTTC.

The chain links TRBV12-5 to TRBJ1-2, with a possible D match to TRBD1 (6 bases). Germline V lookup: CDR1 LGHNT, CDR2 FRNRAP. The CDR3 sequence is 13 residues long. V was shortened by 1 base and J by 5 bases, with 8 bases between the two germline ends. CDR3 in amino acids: CASGLATGYGYTF. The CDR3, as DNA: TGTGCTAGTGGTTTGGCCACAGGGTATGGCTACACCTTC.

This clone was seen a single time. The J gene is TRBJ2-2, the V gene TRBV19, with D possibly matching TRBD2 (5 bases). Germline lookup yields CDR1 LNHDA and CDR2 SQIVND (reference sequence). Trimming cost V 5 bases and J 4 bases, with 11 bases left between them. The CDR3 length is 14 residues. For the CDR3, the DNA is TGTGCCAGTAGTGCGTTAGGACTCACCGGGGAGCTGTTTTTT. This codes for CASSALGLTGELFF.

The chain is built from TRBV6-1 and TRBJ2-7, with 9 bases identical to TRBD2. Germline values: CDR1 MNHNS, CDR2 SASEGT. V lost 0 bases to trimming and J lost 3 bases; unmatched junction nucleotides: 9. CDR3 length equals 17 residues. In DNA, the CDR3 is TGTGCCAGCAGTGAAGCATTGCTAGCGGGGTCTCACTACGAGCAGTACTTC. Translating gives CASSEALLAGSHYEQYF.

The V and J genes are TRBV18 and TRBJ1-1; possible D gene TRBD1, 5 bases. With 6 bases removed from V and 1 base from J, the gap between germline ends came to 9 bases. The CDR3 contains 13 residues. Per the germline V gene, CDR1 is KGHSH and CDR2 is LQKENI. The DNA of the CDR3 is TGTGCCAGCTCCTTGGGGCCGAACACTGAAGCTTTCTTT. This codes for CASSLGPNTEAFF. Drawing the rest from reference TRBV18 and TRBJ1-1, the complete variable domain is NAGVMQNPRHLVRRRGQEARLRCSPMKGHSHVYWYRQLPEEGLKFMVYLQKENIIDESGMPKERFSAEFPKEGPSILRIQQVVRGDSAAYFCASSLGPNTEAFFGQGTRLTVV.

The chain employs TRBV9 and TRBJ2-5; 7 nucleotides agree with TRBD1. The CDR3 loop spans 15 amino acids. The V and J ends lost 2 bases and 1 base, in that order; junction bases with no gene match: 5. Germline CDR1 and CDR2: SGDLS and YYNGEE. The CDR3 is CASSVRTGFQETQYF. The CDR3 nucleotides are TGTGCCAGCAGCGTCCGGACAGGCTTCCAAGAGACCCAGTACTTC.

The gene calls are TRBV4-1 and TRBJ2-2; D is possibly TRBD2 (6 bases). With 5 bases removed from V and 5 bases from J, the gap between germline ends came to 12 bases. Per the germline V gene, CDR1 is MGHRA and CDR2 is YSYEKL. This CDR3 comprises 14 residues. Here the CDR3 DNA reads TGCGCCAGCAGCAACCCTGCGGGGACCGGGGAGCTGTTTTTT. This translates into CASSNPAGTGELFF.

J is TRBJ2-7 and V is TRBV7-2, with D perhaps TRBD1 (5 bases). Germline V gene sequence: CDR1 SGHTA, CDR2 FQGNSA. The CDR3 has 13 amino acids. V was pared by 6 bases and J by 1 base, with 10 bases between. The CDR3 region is CASSSRQSYEQYF. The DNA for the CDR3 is TGTGCCAGCAGTTCAAGACAGTCCTACGAGCAGTACTTC.

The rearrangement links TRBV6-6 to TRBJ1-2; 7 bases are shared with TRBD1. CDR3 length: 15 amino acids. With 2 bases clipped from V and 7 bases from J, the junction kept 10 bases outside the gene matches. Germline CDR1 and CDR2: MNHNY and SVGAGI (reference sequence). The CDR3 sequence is CASSYGSGGIPGYTF. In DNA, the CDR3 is TGTGCCAGCAGTTACGGGTCAGGGGGTATTCCTGGCTACACCTTC.

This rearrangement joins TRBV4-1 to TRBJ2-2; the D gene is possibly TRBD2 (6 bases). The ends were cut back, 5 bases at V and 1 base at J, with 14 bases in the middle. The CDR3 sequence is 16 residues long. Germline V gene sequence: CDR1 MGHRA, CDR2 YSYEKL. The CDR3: CASSAGLHENTGELFF. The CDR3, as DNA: TGCGCCAGCAGCGCGGGACTCCATGAGAACACCGGGGAGCTGTTTTTT.

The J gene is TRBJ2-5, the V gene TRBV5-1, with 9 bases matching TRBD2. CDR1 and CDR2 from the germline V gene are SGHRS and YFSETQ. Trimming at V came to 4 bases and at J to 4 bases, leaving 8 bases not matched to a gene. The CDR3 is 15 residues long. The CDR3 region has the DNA TGCGCCAGCAGCCCCCGGCGGGGGGGCGGAGAGACCCAGTACTTC. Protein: CASSPRRGGGETQYF. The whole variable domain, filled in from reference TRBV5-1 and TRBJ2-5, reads KAGVTQTPRYLIKTRGQQVTLSCSPISGHRSVSWYQQTPGQGLQFLFEYFSETQRNKGNFPGRFSGRQFSNSRSEMNVSTLELGDSALYLCASSPRRGGGETQYFGPGTRLLVL.

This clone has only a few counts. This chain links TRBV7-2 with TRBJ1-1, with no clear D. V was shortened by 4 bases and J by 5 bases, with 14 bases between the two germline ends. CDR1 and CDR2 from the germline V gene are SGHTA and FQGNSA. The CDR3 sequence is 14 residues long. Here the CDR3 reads CASSYWYRYTEAFF. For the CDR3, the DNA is TGTGCCAGCAGCTACTGGTATAGATATACTGAAGCTTTCTTT.

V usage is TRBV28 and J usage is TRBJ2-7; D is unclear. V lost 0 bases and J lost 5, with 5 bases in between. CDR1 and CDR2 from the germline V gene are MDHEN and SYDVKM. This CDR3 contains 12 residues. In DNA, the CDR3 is TGTGCCAGCAGTTTATGGGGCAACGAGCAGTACTTC. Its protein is CASSLWGNEQYF.

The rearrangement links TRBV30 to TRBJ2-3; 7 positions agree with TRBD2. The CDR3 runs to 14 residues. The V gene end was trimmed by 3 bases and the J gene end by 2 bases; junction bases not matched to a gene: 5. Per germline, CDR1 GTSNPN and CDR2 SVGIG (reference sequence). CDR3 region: CAWSGTTDTDTQYF. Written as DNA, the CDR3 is TGTGCCTGGAGCGGGACTACCGACACAGATACGCAGTATTTT.

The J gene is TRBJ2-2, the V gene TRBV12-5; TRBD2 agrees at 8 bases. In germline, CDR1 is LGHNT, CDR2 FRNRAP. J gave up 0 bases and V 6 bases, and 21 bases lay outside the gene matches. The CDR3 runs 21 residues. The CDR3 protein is CASGARSKSRVAGPNTGELFF. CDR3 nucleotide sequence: TGTGCTAGTGGCGCGCGGAGCAAAAGTAGAGTAGCGGGACCGAACACCGGGGAGCTGTTTTTT.

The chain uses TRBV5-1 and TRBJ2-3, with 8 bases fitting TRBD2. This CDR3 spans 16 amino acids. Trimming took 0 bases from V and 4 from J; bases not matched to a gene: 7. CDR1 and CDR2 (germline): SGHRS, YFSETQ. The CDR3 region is CASSLEYLAGPDTQYF. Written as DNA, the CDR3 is TGCGCCAGCAGCTTGGAATATCTAGCGGGTCCAGATACGCAGTATTTT.

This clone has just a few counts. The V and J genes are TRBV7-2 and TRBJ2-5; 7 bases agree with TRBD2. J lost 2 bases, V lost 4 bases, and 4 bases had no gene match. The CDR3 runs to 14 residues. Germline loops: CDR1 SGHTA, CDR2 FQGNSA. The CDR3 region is CASSSQGGQETQYF. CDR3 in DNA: TGTGCCAGCAGCTCCCAGGGAGGGCAAGAGACCCAGTACTTC.